The clone carrying this T cell receptor beta chain occurred a few times. What it recognizes is unknown. They built TCR cDNA with 5'RACE template switching, a step that put in a universal primer site and UMIs. TCRdb processed the 5' RACE reads anew with MiXCR; each CDR3 protein has one entry. The table has about 320,000 distinct CDR3 sequences, approximately 13% seen once; the top ten hold about 3%. The CDR3 sequence is 11 residues long. V lost 4 bases to trimming and J lost 4 bases, with 5 bases between them. Germline CDR1 reads SGHTA; CDR2 reads FQGNSA. These data belong to a study of T cells after yellow fever vaccination. General observations from the study: Weaker in magnitude, the secondary response showed a faster peak on day 5 versus 15.

V gene TRBV7-2 combines with J gene TRBJ2-7; D remains unclear. Sequences were derived from CD4+ T cells sorted from PBMCs, sampled 15 days after the yellow fever booster vaccination. This clonotype originated in a man between 18 and 35 years old who received the YFV17D yellow fever vaccine. CDR3 in amino acids: CASSSRYEQYF. The CDR3 DNA is TGTGCCAGCAGCTCGCGATACGAGCAGTACTTC.